A single sample gave rise to the 21 T cell receptor beta chains below, sequenced in a study of T-cell reconstitution after alpha-beta-depleted transplantation in children. Construction of the TCRbeta library involved unique molecular identifiers. TCRdb independently ran MiXCR on the PCR reads; one entry per CDR3 protein. The sample gives around 490,000 distinct CDR3 sequences, over 9.5% of which show up once; 12% to 15% is in the top ten. The source material was PBMCs, mostly from graft donor cells, sampled 180 days after TCRalphabeta/CD19-depleted stem cell transplant. Receptors were obtained from a female patient aged 2-15 years who had a stem cell transplant for aplastic anemia, so the T cells may come from the graft donor.

This clonotype was recorded at least ten times. The chain recombines TRBV11-2 with TRBJ2-3; TRBD2 matches at 11 bases. The CDR3 is 18 amino acids. Germline CDR1 reads SGHAT; CDR2 reads FQNNGV. V trimming: 1 base; J trimming: 3 bases; junction bases outside the gene matches: 9. The CDR3 sequence is CASSLVFRLAGGTDTQYF. The CDR3 DNA reads as TGTGCCAGCAGCTTAGTCTTCCGGCTAGCGGGGGGAACAGATACGCAGTATTTT.

This clonotype was seen only a few times. This chain links TRBV16 with TRBJ2-7; D might be TRBD1 (5 bases). Per the germline V gene, CDR1 is KGHSY and CDR2 is FQNENV. This CDR3 is 15 amino acids long. Trimming shortened V by 0 bases and J by 1 base, and 10 bases separated the two germline ends. Here the CDR3 reads CASSQSYGASYEQYV. DNA for the CDR3: TGTGCCAGCAGCCAATCATATGGGGCTTCCTACGAGCAGTACGTC.

For this clonotype: A much larger clone differs from this one at a single base, so this may be a read error. The chain links TRBV5-1 to TRBJ1-5; 9 nucleotides align to TRBD1. The CDR3 spans 14 residues. V lost 2 bases, J lost 5 bases, and 2 bases stayed unmatched. Germline lookup yields CDR1 SGHRS and CDR2 YFSETQ. CDR3 coding DNA: TGCGCCAGCAGCTTCACAGGGGGCTATCAGCCCCAGCATTTT. Encoded protein: CASSFTGGYQPQHF.

This clonotype has just one count. The chain combines TRBV6-5 with TRBJ1-6; D remains unclear. The ends were cut back, 2 bases at V and 4 bases at J, with 9 bases in the middle. Germline loops: CDR1 MNHEY, CDR2 SVGAGI. This CDR3 has 15 amino acids. The CDR3 region is CASSYRAGYNSPLHF. The CDR3 DNA sequence: TGTGCCAGCAGTTACCGGGCCGGGTATAATTCACCCCTCCACTTT.

This clonotype was seen only a few times. The gene calls are TRBV5-1 and TRBJ2-3; D might be TRBD1 or TRBD2, each matching 5 bases. Between the trimmed V and J ends, which lost 4 bases and 1 base, there was a span of 10 bases. The V gene's germline CDR1 is SGHRS and CDR2 YFSETQ. This CDR3 spans 14 amino acids. CDR3 residues: CASSGAGRTDTQYF. DNA for the CDR3: TGCGCCAGCAGCGGGGCGGGTCGCACAGATACGCAGTATTTT.

Many counts were recorded for this clonotype. J is TRBJ2-3 and V is TRBV4-3, with D maybe TRBD1 (6 bases). CDR1 LGHNA and CDR2 YSLEER come from the germline V gene. Trimming removed 3 bases from V and 1 base from J, with 11 bases in between. The CDR3 spans 15 residues. CDR3 loop: CASSHERQGTDTQYF. CDR3 sequence (DNA): TGCGCCAGCAGCCACGAAAGACAGGGCACAGATACGCAGTATTTT.

There are a few counts of this clonotype. The genes are TRBV24-1 and TRBJ2-5, with 15 bases lining up with TRBD2. The CDR3 sequence is 18 residues long. Germline lookup yields CDR1 KGHDR and CDR2 SFDVKD. The trim removed 0 bases at V and 2 bases at J, leaving 3 bases unmatched. The CDR3 DNA is TGTGCCACCAGTGATTTGGGACTAGCGGGAGGGTGGCAAGAGACCCAGTACTTC. Translated: CATSDLGLAGGWQETQYF.

Details on this clonotype: The limits of the CDR3 on the DNA are not certain, so only TCRdb's listed CDR3 is given. V is TRBV6-5 and J is TRBJ1-1; the table assigns TRBD1, which was not confirmed against the DNA. Germline V gives CDR1 MNHEY, CDR2 SVGAGI. The CDR3 contains 11 residues when both ends are counted. The CDR3 loop reads CASSFGTGTFF.

This clonotype was seen only a few times. This chain's CDR3 is CASSPFLAGGSYEQYF. The CDR3 nucleotides read TGTGCCAGCAGTCCCTTTCTGGCAGGGGGGTCCTACGAGCAGTACTTC. The chain combines TRBV27 with TRBJ2-7, with D possibly being TRBD1 (7 bases). The CDR3 totals 16 residues. CDR1 MNHEY and CDR2 SMNVEV come from the germline V gene (reference sequence). Trimming cost V 5 bases and J 1 base, with 18 bases left between them.

The table lists this clonotype with many counts. The rearrangement joins TRBV12-3 or TRBV12-4 to TRBJ2-5; no clear D. This CDR3 contains 14 residues. With 3 bases removed from V and 0 bases from J, the gap between germline ends came to 8 bases. The CDR3: CASSFASYQETQYF. The CDR3 DNA sequence: TGTGCCAGCAGTTTCGCTTCGTACCAAGAGACCCAGTACTTC.

The chain carries TRBV27 and TRBJ1-6, with a tentative D call TRBD1 (5 bases). Germline CDR1 reads MNHEY; CDR2 reads SMNVEV (reference sequence). The CDR3 length is 16 residues. The V end lost 2 bases, the J end lost 10 bases, and 18 bases lay between the germline ends. The CDR3 here is CASSLATAPLWSPLHF. Here the CDR3 DNA reads TGTGCCAGCAGTTTAGCGACAGCACCTTTATGGTCACCCCTCCACTTT.

The CDR3 spells CASSLGLLEQETQYF. In DNA form, the CDR3 reads TGCGCCAGCAGCTTGGGGTTGTTAGAGCAAGAGACCCAGTACTTC. The chain recombines TRBV5-1 with TRBJ2-5; no clear D. Trimming took 0 bases from V and 2 from J, leaving 11 bases between them. Germline CDR1 and CDR2: SGHRS and YFSETQ. The CDR3 runs 15 residues.

This clonotype has more than one count but fewer than ten. The J gene is TRBJ2-7, the V gene TRBV7-8, with D perhaps matching TRBD1 or TRBD2 (5 bases each). V lost 1 base, J lost 0 bases, and 10 bases lay in between. The CDR3 runs 15 residues. Germline CDR1 SGHVS, CDR2 FQNEAQ. CDR3 nucleotide sequence: TGTGCCAGCAGCTTAGTTGGGACCGGCTCCTACGAGCAGTACGTC. Amino acids: CASSLVGTGSYEQYV.

The chain couples TRBV11-2 to TRBJ2-7, with 9 nucleotides matching TRBD2. Germline lookup yields CDR1 SGHAT and CDR2 FQNNGV. The CDR3 is 15 residues long. V lost 5 bases and J lost 5; bases outside the gene matches: 10. Written as DNA, the CDR3 is TGTGCCAGCAGCATTTCCGGGACTAGCATCGACGAGCAGTACGTC. It yields the protein CASSISGTSIDEQYV.

This clonotype has more than one count but fewer than ten. The gene calls are TRBV15 and TRBJ2-7; 7 bases are a match to TRBD1. Germline-derived CDR1 and CDR2 are LNHNV and YYDKDF (reference sequence). The junction had 12 bases not matched to a gene; V was cut back by 3 bases and J by 1 base. The CDR3 is 17 amino acids. The CDR3 loop is CATSSDLQGSPSYEQYF. CDR3 DNA: TGTGCCACCAGCAGCGATTTACAGGGGTCCCCTTCCTACGAGCAGTACTTC.

This clonotype was seen a few times. CDR3 loop: CASSFTRDSNTEAFF. The CDR3 DNA reads TGCGCCAGCAGCTTTACTCGGGACTCGAACACTGAAGCTTTCTTT. The rearrangement links TRBV5-1 to TRBJ1-1, with D perhaps TRBD1 (5 bases). V was clipped by 2 bases and J by 1 base, with 12 bases between them. The CDR3 totals 15 residues. Germline V gene sequence: CDR1 SGHRS, CDR2 YFSETQ. The whole variable domain, remainder taken from reference TRBV5-1 and TRBJ1-1, is KAGVTQTPRYLIKTRGQQVTLSCSPISGHRSVSWYQQTPGQGLQFLFEYFSETQRNKGNFPGRFSGRQFSNSRSEMNVSTLELGDSALYLCASSFTRDSNTEAFFGQGTRLTVV.

The chain carries TRBV12-5 and TRBJ1-5; D is perhaps TRBD1 (6 bases). The CDR3 spans 18 residues. Trimming took off 6 bases at V and 0 bases at J, with 21 bases between the two ends. From germline, CDR1 is LGHNT and CDR2 FRNRAP. The CDR3 spells CASGRTRTEADSNQPQHF. CDR3 nucleotide sequence: TGTGCTAGTGGCCGAACCCGGACAGAAGCAGATAGCAATCAGCCCCAGCATTTT.

This clonotype has a handful of counts. The chain recombines TRBV21-1 with TRBJ1-5; the table's TRBD1 call for D was not verified on the DNA. TRBV21-1 is described as a pseudogene. The CDR3 runs to 16 residues. The CDR3 is CASSKERQGVTQPQHF. The CDR3 nucleotides read TGTGCCAGCAGCAAAGAGAGACAGGGAGTAACTCAGCCCCAGCATTTT.

This clonotype was detected only a few times. The chain is built from TRBV5-1 and TRBJ2-2, with 8 bases fitting TRBD2. V lost 5 bases to trimming and J lost 6 bases; unmatched junction nucleotides: 6. This CDR3 spans 14 amino acids. Germline lookup yields CDR1 SGHRS and CDR2 YFSETQ. This CDR3 reads CASRAAGEPGELFF. The CDR3 DNA sequence: TGCGCCAGCAGGGCAGCGGGAGAACCCGGGGAGCTGTTTTTT.

In this sample, this clonotype turned up many times. The V call is TRBV5-1, the J call TRBJ2-1; 8 bases line up with TRBD1. Looked up from germline, CDR1 is SGHRS and CDR2 is YFSETQ. The CDR3 is 16 amino acids. The V gene end was trimmed by 3 bases and the J gene end by 5 bases; junction bases not matched to a gene: 10. CDR3 residues: CASSSRTGQRHNEQFF. The DNA for the CDR3 is TGCGCCAGCAGCTCCCGGACAGGGCAGCGCCACAATGAGCAGTTCTTC.

This clonotype was seen more than once but under ten times. The chain joins TRBV7-3 to TRBJ2-5; tentative D call: TRBD1 (6 bases). The V end lost 2 bases, the J end lost 4 bases, and 14 bases lay between the germline ends. This CDR3 has 15 amino acids. Germline CDR1 SGHTA, CDR2 FQGTGA. For the CDR3, the DNA is TGTGCCAGCAGCTTATACGCGGCAGGGGCAGAGACCCAGTACTTC. This codes for CASSLYAAGAETQYF.